This TCR beta chain was sequenced during a study of T cell responses to AZD1222 COVID-19 vaccine. Findings of the study overall: Spike-specific TCR breadth and depth went up after people got two AZD1222 doses. Just 5 to 7 AZD1222 recipients tested seropositive at baseline. Repertoire sampling occurred only after the peak T cell response.

Regarding this clone: Its target is unknown.

The CDR3 is made up of 14 amino acids. V was pared by 2 bases and J by 1 base, with 8 bases between. The germline V gene has CDR1 LNHDA and CDR2 SQIVND (reference sequence). Data came from immunoSEQ multiplex PCR; TCRdb stores just in-frame clones and leaves some out. The sample records 130,000 to 150,000 clones, about 87% being singletons. This rearrangement joins TRBV19 to TRBJ1-2; D unresolved. This material consisted of peripheral blood, taken on day 0 of MenACWY control vaccination. The sequence was obtained from an adult in good health. In DNA form, the CDR3 reads TGTGCCAGTAGTATAAACGGAGATAACTATGGCTACACCTTC. It translates to CASSINGDNYGYTF.